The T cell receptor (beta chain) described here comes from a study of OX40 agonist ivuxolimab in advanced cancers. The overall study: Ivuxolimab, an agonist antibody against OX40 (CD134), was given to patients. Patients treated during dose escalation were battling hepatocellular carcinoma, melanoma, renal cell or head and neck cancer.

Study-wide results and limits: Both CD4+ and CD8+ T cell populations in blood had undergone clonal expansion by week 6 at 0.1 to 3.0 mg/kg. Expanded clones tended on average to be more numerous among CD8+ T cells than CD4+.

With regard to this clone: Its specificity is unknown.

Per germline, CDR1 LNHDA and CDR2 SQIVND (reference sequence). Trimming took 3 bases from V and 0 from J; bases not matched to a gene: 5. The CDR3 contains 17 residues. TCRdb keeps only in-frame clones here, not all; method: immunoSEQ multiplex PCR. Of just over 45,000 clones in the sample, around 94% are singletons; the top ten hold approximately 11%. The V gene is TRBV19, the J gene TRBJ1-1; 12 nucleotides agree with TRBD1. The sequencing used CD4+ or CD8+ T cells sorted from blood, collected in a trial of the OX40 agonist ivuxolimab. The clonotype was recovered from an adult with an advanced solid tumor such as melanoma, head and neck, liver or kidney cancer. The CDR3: CASSISRDRGLNTEAFF. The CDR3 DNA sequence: TGTGCCAGTAGTATTAGTCGGGACAGGGGGCTGAACACTGAAGCTTTCTTT.